This TCR beta chain was obtained from a study of blood T cell repertoires in COVID-19. Study-wide context: Italy, Spain and the United States were the sources of the convalescent and acute COVID-19 samples. Sample material is recorded as cDNA or gDNA derived from T cells, B-cell-depleted T cells, or PBMCs.

Per the original methods: How many nucleated cells were present was estimated from reference gene primer amplification. Here immunoSEQ multiplex PCR was the method, and the copy in TCRdb shows in-frame clones only, minus some. V and J calls and clone size are those listed in that table; D and trimming were worked out from the DNA. Of about 180,000 clones in the sample, roughly 81% are singletons; the top ten hold about an eighth. Recruited during active infection, patients (from Seattle) were subsequently followed longitudinally. With V trimmed by 1 base and J by 0 bases, 5 bases remained unmatched. Germline lookup yields CDR1 MGHRA and CDR2 YSYEKL. CDR3 length: 18 residues.

This receptor was identified in a woman aged 80 or over with COVID-19, enrolled during active disease. V is TRBV4-1 and J is TRBJ1-5; 11 bases agree with TRBD1. Sequencing input: peripheral blood. The CDR3 protein is CASSQVGTGGYSNQPQHF. The DNA of the CDR3 is TGCGCCAGCAGCCAAGTCGGGACAGGGGGTTATAGCAATCAGCCCCAGCATTTT.